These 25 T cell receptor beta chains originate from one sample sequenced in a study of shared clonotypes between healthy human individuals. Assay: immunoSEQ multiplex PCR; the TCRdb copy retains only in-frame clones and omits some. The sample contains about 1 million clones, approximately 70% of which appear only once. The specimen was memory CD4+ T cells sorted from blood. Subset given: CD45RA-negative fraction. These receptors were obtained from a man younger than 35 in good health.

CDR3 loop: CASSLSGRANTYEQYF. CDR3 DNA: TGCGCCAGCAGCCTTAGCGGGAGGGCCAACACCTACGAGCAGTACTTC. This sequence joins TRBV5-1 and TRBJ2-7; 11 nucleotides align to TRBD2. V was pared by 4 bases and J by 2 bases, with 8 bases of the junction left unmatched. The CDR3 covers 16 residues. Germline V gene sequence: CDR1 SGHRS, CDR2 YFSETQ.

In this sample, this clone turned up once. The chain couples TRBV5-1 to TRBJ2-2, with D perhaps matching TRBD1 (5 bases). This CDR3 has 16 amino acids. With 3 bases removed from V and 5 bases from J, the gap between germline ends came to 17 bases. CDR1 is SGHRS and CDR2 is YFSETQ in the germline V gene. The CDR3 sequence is CASSWGPQDGTGELFF. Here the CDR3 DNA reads TGCGCCAGCAGCTGGGGCCCTCAAGATGGGACCGGGGAGCTGTTTTTT.

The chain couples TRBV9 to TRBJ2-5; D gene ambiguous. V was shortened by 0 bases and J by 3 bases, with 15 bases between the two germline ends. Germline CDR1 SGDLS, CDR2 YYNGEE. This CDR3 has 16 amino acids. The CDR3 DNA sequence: TGTGCCAGCAGCGTAGCTCAAGGCAGGAAAGAAGAGACCCAGTACTTC. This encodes CASSVAQGRKEETQYF.

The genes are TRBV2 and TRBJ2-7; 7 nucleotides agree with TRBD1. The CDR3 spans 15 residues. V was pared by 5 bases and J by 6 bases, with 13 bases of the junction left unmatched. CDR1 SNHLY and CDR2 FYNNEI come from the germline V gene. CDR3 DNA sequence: TGTGCCAGCAGTCGAAGGGCCTTTGAGGGGGCCGAGCAGTACTTC. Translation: CASSRRAFEGAEQYF.

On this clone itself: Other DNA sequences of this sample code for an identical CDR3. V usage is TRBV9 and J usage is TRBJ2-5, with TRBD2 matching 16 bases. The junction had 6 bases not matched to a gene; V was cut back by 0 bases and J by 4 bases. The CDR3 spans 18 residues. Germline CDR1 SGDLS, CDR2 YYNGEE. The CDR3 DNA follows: TGTGCCAGCAGCGTAGGAGGGACTAGCGGGAGGGTTGGAGAGACCCAGTACTTC. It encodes CASSVGGTSGRVGETQYF.

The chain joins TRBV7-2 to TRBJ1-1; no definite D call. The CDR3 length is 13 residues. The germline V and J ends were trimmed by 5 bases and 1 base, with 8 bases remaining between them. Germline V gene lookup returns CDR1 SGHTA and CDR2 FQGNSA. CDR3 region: CASSPKRNTEAFF. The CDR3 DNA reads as TGTGCCAGCAGCCCAAAGCGGAACACTGAAGCTTTCTTT.

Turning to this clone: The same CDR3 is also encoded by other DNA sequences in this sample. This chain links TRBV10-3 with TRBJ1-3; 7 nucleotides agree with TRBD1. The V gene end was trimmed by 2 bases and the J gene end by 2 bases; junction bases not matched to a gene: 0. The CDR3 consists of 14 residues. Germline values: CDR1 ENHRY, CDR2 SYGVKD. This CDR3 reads CAISEDRAGNTIYF. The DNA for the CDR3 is TGTGCCATCAGTGAGGACAGGGCTGGAAACACCATATATTTT.

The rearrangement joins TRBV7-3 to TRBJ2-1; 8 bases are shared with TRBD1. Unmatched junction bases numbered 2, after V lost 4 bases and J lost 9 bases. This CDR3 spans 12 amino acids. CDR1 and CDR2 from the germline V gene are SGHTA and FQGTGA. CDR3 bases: TGTGCCAGCAGCTCCACAGGGGGTGAGCAGTTCTTC. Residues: CASSSTGGEQFF.

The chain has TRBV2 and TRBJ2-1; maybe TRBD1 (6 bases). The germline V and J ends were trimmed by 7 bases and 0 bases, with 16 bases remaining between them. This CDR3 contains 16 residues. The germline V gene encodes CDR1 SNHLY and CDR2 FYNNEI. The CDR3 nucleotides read TGTGCCAGCACTAGACAGGTCCTGAGCTCCTACAATGAGCAGTTCTTC. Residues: CASTRQVLSSYNEQFF.

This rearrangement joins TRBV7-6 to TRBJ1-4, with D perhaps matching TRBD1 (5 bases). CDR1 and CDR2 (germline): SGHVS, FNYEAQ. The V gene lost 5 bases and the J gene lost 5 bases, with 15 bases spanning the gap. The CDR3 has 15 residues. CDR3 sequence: CASSLTGPPNEKLFF. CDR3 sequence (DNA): TGTGCCAGCAGCCTAACAGGACCTCCCAATGAAAAACTGTTTTTT.

The CDR3 region is CASRSNNGLAGDEQYF. For the CDR3, the DNA is TGTGCCAGCAGGAGTAACAACGGACTAGCGGGAGACGAGCAGTACTTC. The chain has TRBV7-6 and TRBJ2-7, with 13 bases aligning to TRBD2. Trimming cost V 6 bases and J 5 bases; bases outside gene matches: 10. The CDR3 consists of 16 residues. Per germline, CDR1 SGHVS and CDR2 FNYEAQ.

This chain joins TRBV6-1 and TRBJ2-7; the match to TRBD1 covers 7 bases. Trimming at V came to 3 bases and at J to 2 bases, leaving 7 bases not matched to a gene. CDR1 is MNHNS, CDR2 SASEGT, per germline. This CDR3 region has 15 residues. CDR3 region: CASSDRGTATYEQYF. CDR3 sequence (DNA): TGTGCCAGCAGTGATAGAGGGACAGCGACCTACGAGCAGTACTTC.

Here the CDR3 reads CASSVRTSYEQYF. The CDR3 DNA sequence: TGCGCCAGCAGTGTTAGGACATCCTACGAGCAGTACTTC. The chain joins TRBV10-1 to TRBJ2-7; TRBD1 might be the D (5 bases). Germline V gives CDR1 WNHNN, CDR2 SYGVQD (reference sequence). V gave up 4 bases and J gave up 1 base, with 8 bases separating them. The length of the CDR3 is 13 residues.

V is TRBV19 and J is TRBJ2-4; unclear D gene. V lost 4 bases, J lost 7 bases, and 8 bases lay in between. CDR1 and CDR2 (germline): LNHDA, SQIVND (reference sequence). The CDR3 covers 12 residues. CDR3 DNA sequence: TGTGCCAGTAGTAGTACAAATAACATTCAGTACTTC. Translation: CASSSTNNIQYF.

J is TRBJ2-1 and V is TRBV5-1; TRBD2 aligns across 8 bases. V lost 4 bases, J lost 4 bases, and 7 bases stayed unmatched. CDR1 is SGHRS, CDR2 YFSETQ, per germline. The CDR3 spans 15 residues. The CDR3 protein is CASSLSGSNYNEQFF. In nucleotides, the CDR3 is TGCGCCAGCAGCCTAAGCGGGAGCAATTACAATGAGCAGTTCTTC.

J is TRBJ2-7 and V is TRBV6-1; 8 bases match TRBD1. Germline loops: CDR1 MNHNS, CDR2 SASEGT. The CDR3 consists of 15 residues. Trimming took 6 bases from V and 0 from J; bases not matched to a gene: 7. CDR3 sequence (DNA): TGTGCCAGCAGCCCAAGACAGGGGACCTCCTACGAGCAGTACTTC. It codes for CASSPRQGTSYEQYF.

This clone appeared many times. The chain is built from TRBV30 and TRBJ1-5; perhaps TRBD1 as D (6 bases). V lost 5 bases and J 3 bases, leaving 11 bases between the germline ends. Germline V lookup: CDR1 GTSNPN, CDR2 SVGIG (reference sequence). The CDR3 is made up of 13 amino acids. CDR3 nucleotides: TGTGCCTGGGGCGGACAGTTCAATCAGCCCCAGCATTTT. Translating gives CAWGGQFNQPQHF.

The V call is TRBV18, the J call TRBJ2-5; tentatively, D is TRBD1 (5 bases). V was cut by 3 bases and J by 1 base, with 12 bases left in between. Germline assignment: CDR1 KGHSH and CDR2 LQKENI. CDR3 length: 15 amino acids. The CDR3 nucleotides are TGTGCCAGCTCACCTTCCAACAGGCCCCAAGAGACCCAGTACTTC. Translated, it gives CASSPSNRPQETQYF.

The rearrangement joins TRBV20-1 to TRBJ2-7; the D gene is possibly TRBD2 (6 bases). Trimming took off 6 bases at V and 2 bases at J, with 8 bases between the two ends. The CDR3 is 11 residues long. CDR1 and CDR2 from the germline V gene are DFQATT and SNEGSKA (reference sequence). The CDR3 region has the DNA TGCAGTGCGGGGGGAACCTACGAGCAGTACTTC. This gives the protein CSAGGTYEQYF.

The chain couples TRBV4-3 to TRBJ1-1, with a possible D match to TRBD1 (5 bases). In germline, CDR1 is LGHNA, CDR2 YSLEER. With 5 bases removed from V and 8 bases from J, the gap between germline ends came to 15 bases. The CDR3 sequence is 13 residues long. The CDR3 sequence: CASSYVGENEAFF. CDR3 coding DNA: TGCGCCAGCAGCTACGTGGGGGAGAACGAAGCTTTCTTT.

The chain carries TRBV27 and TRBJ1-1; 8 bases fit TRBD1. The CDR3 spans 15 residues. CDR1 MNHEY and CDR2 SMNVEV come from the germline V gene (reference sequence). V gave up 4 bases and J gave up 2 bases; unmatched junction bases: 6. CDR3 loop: CASSSRTGLNTEAFF. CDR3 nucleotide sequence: TGTGCCAGCAGTTCACGGACAGGGCTCAACACTGAAGCTTTCTTT.

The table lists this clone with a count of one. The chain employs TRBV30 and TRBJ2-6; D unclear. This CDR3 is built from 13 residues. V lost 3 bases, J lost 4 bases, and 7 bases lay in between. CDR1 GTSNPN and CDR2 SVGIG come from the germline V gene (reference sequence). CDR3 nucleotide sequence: TGTGCCTGGAGGATACCCGGGGCCAACGTCCTGACTTTC. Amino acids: CAWRIPGANVLTF.

The CDR3 sequence: CASRDPGRLSEQFF. CDR3 nucleotide sequence: TGTGCCAGCCGGGACCCGGGAAGGCTCAGTGAGCAGTTCTTC. The gene calls are TRBV27 and TRBJ2-1; D tentatively reads TRBD1 or TRBD2 (5 bases each). V lost 8 bases and J lost 9, with 20 bases in between. The CDR3 is 14 residues long. The V gene's germline CDR1 is MNHEY and CDR2 SMNVEV (reference sequence).

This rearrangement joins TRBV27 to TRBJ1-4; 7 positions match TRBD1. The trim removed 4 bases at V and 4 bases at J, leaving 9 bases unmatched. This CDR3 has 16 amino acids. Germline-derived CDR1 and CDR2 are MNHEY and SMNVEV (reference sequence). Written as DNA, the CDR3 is TGTGCCAGCAGTTCCGCGACAGGGATACTTAATGAAAAACTGTTTTTT. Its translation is CASSSATGILNEKLFF.

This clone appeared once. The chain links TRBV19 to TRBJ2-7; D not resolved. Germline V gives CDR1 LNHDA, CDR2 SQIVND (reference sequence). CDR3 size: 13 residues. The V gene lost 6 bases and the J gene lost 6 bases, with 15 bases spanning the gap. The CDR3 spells CASSAASGREQYF. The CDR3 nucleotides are TGTGCCAGTAGCGCGGCGTCGGGTCGCGAGCAGTACTTC. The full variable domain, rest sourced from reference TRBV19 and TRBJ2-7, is DGGITQSPKYLFRKEGQNVTLSCEQNLNHDAMYWYRQDPGQGLRLIYYSQIVNDFQKGDIAEGYSVSREKKESFPLTVTSAQKNPTAFYLCASSAASGREQYFGPGTRLTVT.